This T cell receptor (beta chain) was profiled in a study of shared clonotypes between healthy human individuals. Study observations and caveats: Represented diversity, genetic and exposure-history alike, was limited by few donors. A generally larger estimated richness was seen in naive subsets than in memory subsets.

The length of the CDR3 is 20 residues. Trimming removed 5 bases from V and 1 base from J; junction bases left unmatched: 11. CDR1 LNHNV and CDR2 YYDKDF come from the germline V gene (reference sequence). Only in-frame clones appear in the TCRdb table, and some are missing; sequencing was by immunoSEQ multiplex PCR. Of approximately 740,000 clones in the sample, roughly 70% are singletons; the top ten hold roughly 1.7%. Healthy HIV-negative adults without recent acute infections or vaccinations served as donors. With regard to this clone: The antigen is unknown.

The receptor comes from a woman aged 25 to 39 in good health. The sequenced material came from memory CD4+ T cells sorted from blood. Subset here: CD45RA-negative fraction. The rearrangement joins TRBV15 to TRBJ2-2; 15 bases match TRBD2. The CDR3 region is CATSAPAGTSGRLNTGELFF. DNA for the CDR3: TGTGCCACCAGCGCACCGGCCGGGACTAGCGGGAGGCTGAACACCGGGGAGCTGTTTTTT.